The 23 T cell receptor beta chains below all came from one sample that was sequenced in a study of T cell responses to AZD1222 COVID-19 vaccine. Repertoires were generated with immunoSEQ multiplex PCR, while TCRdb's copy carries only in-frame clones and drops some. Here the sample spans fewer than 200,000 clones, around 90% being singletons. The sample consisted of peripheral blood, taken 28 days after the second dose of the MenACWY control vaccine. The receptors come from an adult who received the MenACWY meningococcal vaccine as a control.

The chain has TRBV19 and TRBJ2-4; D is perhaps TRBD2 (5 bases). The CDR3 is 20 amino acids. Germline-derived CDR1 and CDR2 are LNHDA and SQIVND (reference sequence). Trimming shortened V by 8 bases and J by 3 bases, and 32 bases separated the two germline ends. CDR3 bases: TGTGCCAGTTCCATCCGAGGGCCGGACGGACCCTTTGAATTCAAAAACATTCAGTACTTC. It is translated as CASSIRGPDGPFEFKNIQYF.

The chain employs TRBV28 and TRBJ2-2; unclear D gene. Germline V gives CDR1 MDHEN, CDR2 SYDVKM. With 5 bases removed from V and 5 bases from J, the gap between germline ends came to 15 bases. The CDR3 length is 15 residues. The DNA for the CDR3 is TGTGCCAGCAGTCCACCGGCGAGACGTACCGGGGAGCTGTTTTTT. Amino acid sequence: CASSPPARRTGELFF.

CDR3 protein: CASSQREGTDTQYF. Written as DNA, the CDR3 is TGCGCCAGCAGCCAAAGAGAGGGAACAGATACGCAGTATTTT. V is TRBV4-1 and J is TRBJ2-3, with a weak D call TRBD2 (5 bases). Germline CDR1 is MGHRA and CDR2 is YSYEKL. This CDR3 has 14 residues. The V and J ends lost 2 bases and 3 bases respectively, with 9 bases between them.

The chain joins TRBV5-1 to TRBJ1-6, with D perhaps matching TRBD1 (6 bases). Trimming left V 6 bases short and J 7 bases short, with 14 bases between. This CDR3 is 14 amino acids long. The germline V gene encodes CDR1 SGHRS and CDR2 YFSETQ. The CDR3 nucleotides read TGCGCCAGCACAGTCAGTCAGGGGAATTCACCCCTCCACTTT. Amino acid sequence: CASTVSQGNSPLHF.

V gene TRBV7-2 combines with J gene TRBJ1-2, with a tentative D call TRBD1 (6 bases). This CDR3 comprises 12 residues. Per germline, CDR1 SGHTA and CDR2 FQGNSA. The V end was cut by 6 bases, the J end by 8 bases, with 13 bases between. CDR3 coding DNA: TGTGCCAGCAGGCAGGGGAATCGAGGCTACACCTTC. Protein: CASRQGNRGYTF.

This clone was observed once. The chain is built from TRBV18 and TRBJ1-5; TRBD1 might be the D (5 bases). Looked up from germline, CDR1 is KGHSH and CDR2 is LQKENI. V was clipped by 3 bases and J by 0 bases, with 9 bases between them. This CDR3 comprises 15 residues. The CDR3 sequence is CASSPDRPSNQPQHF. The CDR3 DNA follows: TGTGCCAGCTCACCCGACAGACCTAGCAATCAGCCCCAGCATTTT.

This chain connects TRBV10-3 to TRBJ2-2; 9 positions match TRBD2. CDR1 and CDR2 from the germline V gene are ENHRY and SYGVKD. The J segment lost 5 bases and the V segment lost 9 bases, leaving 13 bases of the junction unmatched. CDR3 length: 16 amino acids. CDR3 region: CAMGGVAGVRTGELFF. In DNA, the CDR3 is TGTGCCATGGGCGGGGTAGCGGGAGTACGGACCGGGGAGCTGTTTTTT.

The chain uses TRBV5-6 and TRBJ1-1, with a weak D call TRBD1 (5 bases). Trimming removed 2 bases at V and 6 bases at J, with 8 bases between. The CDR3 is 12 residues long. Germline CDR1 and CDR2: SGHDT and YYEEEE. For the CDR3, the DNA is TGTGCCAGCAGCTTCAGGGCAGCTGAAGCTTTCTTT. It is translated as CASSFRAAEAFF.

This chain links TRBV7-2 with TRBJ1-5; the D gene is possibly TRBD1 (5 bases). The CDR3 runs to 15 residues. Trimming shortened V by 5 bases and J by 5 bases, and 16 bases separated the two germline ends. Germline V gene sequence: CDR1 SGHTA, CDR2 FQGNSA. The CDR3 protein is CASSPGSGGDQPQHF. The DNA of the CDR3 is TGTGCCAGCAGCCCCGGGAGCGGGGGAGATCAGCCCCAGCATTTT. The full variable domain, completed using reference TRBV7-2 and TRBJ1-5, is GAGVSQSPSNKVTEKGKDVELRCDPISGHTALYWYRQSLGQGLEFLIYFQGNSAPDKSGLPSDRFSAERTGGSVSTLTIQRTQQEDSAVYLCASSPGSGGDQPQHFGDGTRLSIL.

The V gene is TRBV11-3, the J gene TRBJ1-3, with D hard to call. CDR3 length equals 14 residues. The germline V and J ends were trimmed by 5 bases and 1 base, with 9 bases remaining between them. Per germline, CDR1 SGHNT and CDR2 YENEEA. The CDR3 DNA is TGTGCCAGCAGCCCCGGCGGGTCTGGAAACACCATATATTTT. As protein: CASSPGGSGNTIYF. Looking up the rest from reference TRBV11-3 and TRBJ1-3 gives the full variable domain: EAGVVQSPRYKIIEKKQPVAFWCNPISGHNTLYWYLQNLGQGPELLIRYENEEAVDDSQLPKDRFSAERLKGVDSTLKIQPAELGDSAVYLCASSPGGSGNTIYFGEGSWLTVV.

This chain joins TRBV20-1 and TRBJ2-1; D uncertain. Germline-derived CDR1 and CDR2 are DFQATT and SNEGSKA (reference sequence). The CDR3 covers 11 residues. V dropped 6 bases and J dropped 4 bases, with 7 bases sitting between them. CDR3 coding DNA: TGCAGTGCCCCCCAATACAATGAGCAGTTCTTC. Translated: CSAPQYNEQFF.

J is TRBJ1-1 and V is TRBV5-1, with 7 nucleotides matching TRBD1. Trimming cost V 4 bases and J 0 bases; bases outside gene matches: 9. Germline V lookup: CDR1 SGHRS, CDR2 YFSETQ. This CDR3 has 16 residues. CDR3 region: CASSGGDSIMNTEAFF. CDR3 nucleotide sequence: TGCGCCAGCAGCGGGGGGGACAGTATAATGAACACTGAAGCTTTCTTT.

The chain carries TRBV5-8 and TRBJ2-7; TRBD1 matches 10 bases. The CDR3 covers 17 residues. V was clipped by 0 bases and J by 3 bases; unmatched bases: 9. Germline V gene sequence: CDR1 SGHTS, CDR2 YDEGEE. Here the CDR3 DNA reads TGTGCCAGCAGCTTGGACGGGACAGGGGACCGGGACTACGAGCAGTACTTC. Protein sequence: CASSLDGTGDRDYEQYF.

The chain employs TRBV12-3 or TRBV12-4 and TRBJ1-1, with a possible D match to TRBD1 (6 bases). The CDR3 has 13 amino acids. Trimming left V 11 bases short and J 6 bases short, with 19 bases between. CDR3 region: CAARTAGGPEAFF. In DNA, the CDR3 is TGTGCCGCAAGGACCGCTGGGGGGCCTGAAGCTTTCTTT.

V usage is TRBV2 and J usage is TRBJ2-1, with D possibly being TRBD2 (6 bases). Per germline, CDR1 SNHLY and CDR2 FYNNEI. V shed 1 base and J shed 9 bases, with 16 bases lying between them. This CDR3 has 15 amino acids. The CDR3 DNA follows: TGTGCCAGCAGTGAAGGTTCCGGTTTGGGGGGTGAGCAGTTCTTC. Translation gives CASSEGSGLGGEQFF.

This sequence joins TRBV21-1 and TRBJ1-5; TRBD1 was called by the table and not checked on the DNA. TRBV21-1 is reported as a pseudogene. This CDR3 has 13 amino acids. CDR3: CAGDRGSNQPQHF. The CDR3 nucleotides read TGTGCCGGGGACAGGGGGAGCAATCAGCCCCAGCATTTT.

V usage is TRBV9 and J usage is TRBJ2-6, with D possibly TRBD2 on 5 matching bases. V lost 4 bases and J 0 bases, leaving 17 bases between the germline ends. CDR1 SGDLS and CDR2 YYNGEE come from the germline V gene. The CDR3 has 18 amino acids. The CDR3 here is CASSPERAELSGANVLTF. The CDR3 coding sequence is TGTGCCAGCAGCCCCGAGAGGGCCGAACTCTCTGGGGCCAACGTCCTGACTTTC.

V usage is TRBV11-2 and J usage is TRBJ1-3; unclear D gene. This CDR3 has 14 amino acids. The germline V and J ends were trimmed by 5 bases and 2 bases, with 10 bases remaining between them. Germline loops: CDR1 SGHAT, CDR2 FQNNGV. For the CDR3, the DNA is TGTGCCAGCAGCCCGGAGTACACTGGAAACACCATATATTTT. Translation gives CASSPEYTGNTIYF.

This clone was seen a single time. This chain links TRBV5-4 with TRBJ2-7, with D possibly being TRBD1 (6 bases). The V gene lost 4 bases and the J gene lost 4 bases, with 9 bases spanning the gap. Germline-derived CDR1 and CDR2 are SGHNT and YYREEE (reference sequence). CDR3 length: 12 amino acids. The CDR3 here is CASSEGVYEQYF. The CDR3 bases are TGTGCCAGCAGCGAGGGGGTTTACGAGCAGTACTTC.

The chain recombines TRBV7-2 with TRBJ2-5, with 11 bases identical to TRBD2. The germline V gene encodes CDR1 SGHTA and CDR2 FQGNSA. This CDR3 comprises 16 residues. V lost 1 base, J lost 6 bases, and 7 bases stayed unmatched. The CDR3 loop reads CASSLVTSGSTQTQYF. CDR3 DNA sequence: TGTGCCAGCAGCTTAGTCACTAGCGGGAGTACACAGACCCAGTACTTC. The variable domain in full, completed from reference TRBV7-2 and TRBJ2-5, reads GAGVSQSPSNKVTEKGKDVELRCDPISGHTALYWYRQSLGQGLEFLIYFQGNSAPDKSGLPSDRFSAERTGGSVSTLTIQRTQQEDSAVYLCASSLVTSGSTQTQYFGPGTRLLVL.

The V gene is TRBV6-5, the J gene TRBJ1-6; D gene unclear. The ends were cut back, 0 bases at V and 7 bases at J, with 13 bases in the middle. Germline assignment: CDR1 MNHEY and CDR2 SVGAGI. The CDR3 is 16 amino acids. Here the CDR3 reads CASSYSRAPGNSPLHF. CDR3 nucleotides: TGTGCCAGCAGTTACTCGCGGGCCCCCGGCAATTCACCCCTCCACTTT.

The J gene is TRBJ2-2, the V gene TRBV6-4, with TRBD2 identical over 7 bases. The CDR3 has 14 residues. V shed 11 bases and J 3 bases; nucleotides not matched to a gene: 9. CDR1 and CDR2 from the germline V gene are MRHNA and SNTAGT. This CDR3 reads CAHPGRVDTGELFF. CDR3 nucleotides: TGTGCCCACCCGGGGAGGGTTGACACCGGGGAGCTGTTTTTT.

The V gene is TRBV5-6, the J gene TRBJ1-5, with 10 bases aligning to TRBD1. Germline trimming cut 2 bases from V and 2 bases from J; bases unmatched to any gene: 1. CDR1 SGHDT and CDR2 YYEEEE come from the germline V gene. The CDR3 spans 15 residues. CDR3 sequence reads: CASSFGTGGNQPQHF. CDR3 coding DNA: TGTGCCAGCAGCTTTGGGACAGGGGGCAATCAGCCCCAGCATTTT.